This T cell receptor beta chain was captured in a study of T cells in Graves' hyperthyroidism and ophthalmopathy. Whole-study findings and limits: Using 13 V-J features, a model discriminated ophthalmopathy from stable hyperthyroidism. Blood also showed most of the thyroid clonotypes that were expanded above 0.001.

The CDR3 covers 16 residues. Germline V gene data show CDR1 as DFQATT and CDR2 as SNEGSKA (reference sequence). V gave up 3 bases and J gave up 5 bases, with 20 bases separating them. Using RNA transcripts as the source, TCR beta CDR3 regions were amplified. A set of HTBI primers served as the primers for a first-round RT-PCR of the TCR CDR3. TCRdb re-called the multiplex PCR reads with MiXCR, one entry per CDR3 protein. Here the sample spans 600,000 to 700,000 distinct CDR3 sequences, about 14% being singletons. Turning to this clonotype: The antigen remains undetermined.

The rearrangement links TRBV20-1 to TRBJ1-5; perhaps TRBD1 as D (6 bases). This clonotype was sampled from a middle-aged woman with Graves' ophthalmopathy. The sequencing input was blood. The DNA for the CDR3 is TGCAGTGCTAGGAAACTTACAGGGCCCATGGATCAGCCCCAGCATTTT. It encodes CSARKLTGPMDQPQHF.